The T cell receptor beta chain described here comes from a study of molecular identifiers for immune sequencing clone quantification. Study context: Replicate RNA came from 20,000 or 100,000 naive CD8 cells and was split five ways, and four parts were sequenced. Study-wide results and limits: Under 1% of molecules in naive cells, but over 99% of effector molecules, belonged to clones above 20 RNA copies.

Both previously described methods and listed TCR primers were employed to make bulk TCR libraries. A single record per CDR3 protein comes from TCRdb applying MiXCR to the PCR reads. The sample records about 320,000 distinct CDR3 sequences, over 20% being singletons. Worth noting for this clonotype: The antigen remains unidentified. This may arise from a read error, as a much more abundant clone is one base away.

The authors sorted naive CD8 T cells as CD8+CD4-CCR7+CD45RA+. The germline V gene has CDR1 MGHDK and CDR2 SYGVNS. This CDR3 has 14 amino acids. The chain carries TRBV25-1 and TRBJ2-2, with D possibly TRBD1 on 6 matching bases. The sequence derives from a human donor in good health. Some libraries in this study had Jurkat cell RNA spiked in. The source material was naive CD8+ T cells from blood, with Jurkat cell RNA spiked in. The sample's subset: FACS-sorted CD8+CD4-CCR7+CD45RA+ naive T cells. CDR3 protein: CASNQGLDTEELFF. The CDR3 DNA reads as TGTGCCAGCAACCAGGGGCTGGACACCGAGGAGCTGTTTTTT.